These 4 T cell receptor beta chains were sequenced from one sample in a study of blood T cell repertoires in COVID-19. Here immunoSEQ multiplex PCR was the method, and the copy in TCRdb shows in-frame clones only, minus some. The sample contains 290,000 or so clones, 85% of which appear only once. The sequenced sample was peripheral blood. Every receptor here comes from a man aged 45-60 years with active or convalescent COVID-19.

The chain uses TRBV6-1 and TRBJ1-3; TRBD1 agrees at 8 bases. CDR3 size: 15 residues. Germline V CDR1 and CDR2: MNHNS, SASEGT. Trimming removed 2 bases from V and 2 bases from J; junction bases left unmatched: 2. CDR3 sequence (DNA): TGTGCCAGCAGTGAATGGACAGGGCCTGGAAACACCATATATTTT. This gives the protein CASSEWTGPGNTIYF.

J is TRBJ2-7 and V is TRBV28; the match to TRBD2 covers 8 bases. The CDR3 is made up of 17 amino acids. Germline trimming cut 3 bases from V and 3 bases from J; bases unmatched to any gene: 13. The germline V gene encodes CDR1 MDHEN and CDR2 SYDVKM. As DNA, the CDR3 is TGTGCCAGCAGTTTCTCTAGGATGGGGACTAGGGGCTACGAGCAGTACTTC. Protein product: CASSFSRMGTRGYEQYF.

This chain joins TRBV2 and TRBJ1-4; D is ambiguous. CDR3 size: 15 residues. The germline gives CDR1 SNHLY, CDR2 FYNNEI. The V and J ends lost 7 bases and 5 bases respectively, with 17 bases between them. This chain's CDR3 is CASTREGRRNEKLFF. In nucleotides, the CDR3 is TGTGCCAGCACTCGCGAGGGCCGCAGAAATGAAAAACTGTTTTTT.

V and J are TRBV7-9 and TRBJ1-4, with 9 positions matching TRBD1. V lost 5 bases and J lost 6; bases outside the gene matches: 7. Germline V CDR1 and CDR2: SEHNR, FQNEAQ (reference sequence). The CDR3 totals 15 residues. The CDR3 nucleotides are TGTGCCAGCAGCCCTAGACGGGACAGGGATGAAAAACTGTTTTTT. This gives the protein CASSPRRDRDEKLFF.